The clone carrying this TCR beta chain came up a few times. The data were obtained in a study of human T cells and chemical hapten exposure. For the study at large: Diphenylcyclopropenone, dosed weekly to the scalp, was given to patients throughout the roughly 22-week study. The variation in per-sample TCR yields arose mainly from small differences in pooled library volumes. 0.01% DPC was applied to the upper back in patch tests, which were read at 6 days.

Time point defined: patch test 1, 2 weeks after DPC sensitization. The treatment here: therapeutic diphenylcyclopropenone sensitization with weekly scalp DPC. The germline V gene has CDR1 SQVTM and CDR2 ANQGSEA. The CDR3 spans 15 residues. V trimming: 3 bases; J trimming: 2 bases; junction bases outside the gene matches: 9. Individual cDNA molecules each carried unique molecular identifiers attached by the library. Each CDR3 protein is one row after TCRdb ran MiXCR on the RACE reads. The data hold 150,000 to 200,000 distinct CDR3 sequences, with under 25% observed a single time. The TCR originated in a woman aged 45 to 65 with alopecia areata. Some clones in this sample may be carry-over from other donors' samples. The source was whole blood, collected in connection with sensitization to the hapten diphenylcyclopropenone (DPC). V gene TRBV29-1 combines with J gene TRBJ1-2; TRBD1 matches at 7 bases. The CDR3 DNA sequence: TGCAGCGTTGACTCCCCGCCAGGGGGAAACTATGGCTACACCTTC. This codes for CSVDSPPGGNYGYTF. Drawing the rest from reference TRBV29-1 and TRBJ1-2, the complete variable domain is SAVISQKPSRDICQRGTSLTIQCQVDSQVTMMFWYRQQPGQSLTLIATANQGSEATYESGFVIDKFPISRPNLTFSTLTVSNMSPEDSSIYLCSVDSPPGGNYGYTFGSGTRLTVV.